A selection of T cell receptor beta chains follows, all from one sample in a study of blood T cells in healthy people across ages. MiXCR was run by TCRdb on the 5' RACE reads, yielding one entry per CDR3 protein. This repertoire shows more than 500,000 distinct CDR3 sequences, about 27% found once; its top ten account for about 3.9%. The same sample was also studied in work on T cells of mothers and their children.

Sequenced input: blood. The receptor set was obtained from a boy between 2 and 10 years old in good health. CDR3s include the opening cysteine and the closing phenylalanine or tryptophan. D genes are given only for firm matches. For some rows the clone size is stated as once, few or many, or as a class when expanded; others skip it.

>NA|TRBV5-4|TRBD2|TRBJ2-5
CASSLVLAGAPGETQYF
TGTGCCAGCAGCTTGGTCCTAGCGGGGGCCCCAGGGGAGACCCAGTACTTC
>NA|TRBV6-2/TRBV6-3|TRBD2|TRBJ2-7
CASSYPTLTSGTHEQYF
TGTGCCAGCAGTTACCCGACTCTGACTAGCGGGACCCACGAGCAGTACTTC
>few|TRBV5-1|NA|TRBJ2-6
CASSLDASGANVLTF
TGCGCCAGCAGCTTGGACGCCTCTGGGGCCAACGTCCTGACTTTC
>NA|TRBV4-1|NA|TRBJ1-1
CASSPFLATTEAFF
TGCGCCAGCAGCCCCTTCCTTGCAACCACTGAAGCTTTCTTT
>NA|TRBV7-2|NA|TRBJ2-2
CASSLLSGPGTGELFF
TGTGCCAGCAGCTTACTGTCCGGACCGGGCACCGGGGAGCTGTTTTTT
>few|TRBV4-1|TRBD1|TRBJ2-4
CASSQLGQGNIQYF
TGCGCCAGCAGCCAGCTGGGACAGGGAAACATTCAGTACTTC
>NA|TRBV6-2/TRBV6-3|NA|TRBJ2-2
CASSYSRATGELFF
TGTGCCAGCAGTTACTCGCGGGCCACGGGGGAGCTGTTTTTT
>few|TRBV5-4|NA|TRBJ2-1
CASSLPWVNEQFF
TGTGCCAGCAGCCTCCCGTGGGTCAATGAGCAGTTCTTC
>NA|TRBV28|NA|TRBJ2-1
CASSRANEQFF
TGTGCCAGCAGCAGGGCCAATGAGCAGTTCTTC
>NA|TRBV7-2|NA|TRBJ2-1
CASSHGENNEQFF
TGTGCCAGCAGCCACGGGGAAAACAATGAGCAGTTCTTC
>few|TRBV9|TRBD1|TRBJ2-4
CASSPRPGGIQYF
TGTGCCAGCAGCCCCCGACCAGGGGGCATTCAGTACTTC
>NA|TRBV28|NA|TRBJ2-2
CASRFQNTGELFF
TGTGCCAGCAGATTTCAAAACACCGGGGAGCTGTTTTTT
>NA|TRBV13|NA|TRBJ2-1
CASSLTGVSNEQFF
TGTGCCAGCAGCTTAACCGGGGTCTCCAATGAGCAGTTCTTC
>few|TRBV15|NA|TRBJ2-7
CATSRVRQPYEQYF
TGTGCCACCAGCAGAGTACGGCAGCCCTACGAGCAGTACTTC
>few|TRBV7-6|NA|TRBJ1-1
CASSFGSDREAFF
TGTGCCAGCAGCTTCGGGTCGGATCGTGAAGCTTTCTTT
>NA|TRBV6-1|NA|TRBJ1-5
CAARYSNQPQHF
TGTGCGGCCCGGTATAGCAATCAGCCCCAGCATTTT
>NA|TRBV7-3|TRBD2|TRBJ2-1
CASSFLAGAGEQFF
TGTGCCAGCAGCTTCCTAGCGGGAGCGGGTGAGCAGTTCTTC
>many|TRBV29-1|NA|TRBJ2-5
CSVEETSTQYF
TGCAGCGTTGAAGAGACGAGCACCCAGTACTTC
>NA|TRBV28|NA|TRBJ1-1
CASSSPGREAFF
TGTGCCAGCAGTTCCCCGGGTCGTGAAGCTTTCTTT
>few|TRBV20-1|NA|TRBJ2-5
CSATRVAETQYF
TGCAGTGCAACACGGGTGGCAGAGACCCAGTACTTC
>few|TRBV29-1|NA|TRBJ2-7
CSVVTGMDEQYF
TGCAGCGTTGTAACAGGTATGGACGAGCAGTACTTC
>NA|TRBV12-3/TRBV12-4|NA|TRBJ1-1
CASSQVALGTEAFF
TGTGCCAGCTCTCAGGTGGCCCTGGGGACTGAAGCTTTCTTT
>once|TRBV9|NA|TRBJ2-7
CASSPNRGGLTYEQYF
TGTGCCAGCAGCCCAAATAGGGGTGGGTTGACTTACGAGCAGTACTTC
>few|TRBV12-3/TRBV12-4|NA|TRBJ2-2
CASMARGAGEELFF
TGTGCCAGCATGGCCAGAGGGGCAGGGGAAGAGCTGTTTTTT
>few|TRBV20-1|NA|TRBJ2-7
CSARGTGGPYEQYF
TGCAGTGCTAGAGGTACGGGCGGGCCCTACGAGCAGTACTTC
>NA|TRBV6-6|NA|TRBJ1-4
CASSYSTGGRVEKLFF
TGTGCCAGCAGTTACTCGACGGGGGGGCGCGTTGAAAAACTGTTTTTT
>NA|TRBV3-1|TRBD2|TRBJ2-5
CASSRSSLAGAQYQETQYF
TGTGCCAGCAGCCGCTCCTCACTAGCGGGAGCCCAGTACCAAGAGACCCAGTACTTC
>NA|TRBV25-1|NA|TRBJ1-5
CASSESGDSNQPQHF
TGTGCCAGCAGTGAGTCGGGGGATAGCAATCAGCCCCAGCATTTT
>NA|TRBV3-1|TRBD2|TRBJ2-1
CASSRQRGAYNEQFF
TGTGCCAGCAGCCGCCAGCGGGGGGCTTACAATGAGCAGTTCTTC
>few|TRBV28|TRBD1|TRBJ1-1
CASWDSSWTEAFF
TGTGCCAGTTGGGACAGCTCTTGGACTGAAGCTTTCTTT
>once|TRBV27|TRBD1|TRBJ2-5
CASSPNDRVGTQYF
TGTGCCAGCAGTCCGAATGACAGGGTCGGGACCCAGTACTTC
>NA|TRBV15|NA|TRBJ2-3
CATSTSGLSQYF
TGTGCCACCAGCACCTCAGGGTTATCGCAGTATTTT
>NA|TRBV29-1|TRBD1|TRBJ2-2
CSVRTGGTGELFF
TGCAGCGTGCGTACAGGGGGCACCGGGGAGCTGTTTTTT
>NA|TRBV10-3|NA|TRBJ1-5
CAISESAGSNQPQHF
TGTGCCATCAGTGAGTCAGCAGGGAGCAATCAGCCCCAGCATTTT
>NA|TRBV27|NA|TRBJ2-7
CASGGVGWVEQYF
TGTGCCAGCGGAGGTGTGGGTTGGGTCGAGCAGTACTTC
>few|TRBV5-1|NA|TRBJ2-1
CASTPLGQYSYNEQFF
TGCGCCAGCACTCCCTTAGGACAGTACTCCTACAATGAGCAGTTCTTC
>NA|TRBV18|NA|TRBJ2-2
CASSPSVRGKNTGELFF
TGTGCCAGCTCACCAAGTGTAAGAGGGAAGAACACCGGGGAGCTGTTTTTT
>few|TRBV2|NA|TRBJ1-1
CASSEGLGLTEAFF
TGTGCCAGCAGTGAAGGTCTAGGTCTGACTGAAGCTTTCTTT
>NA|TRBV30|NA|TRBJ1-6
CAWEALDGGDSPLHF
TGTGCCTGGGAGGCCCTGGACGGCGGAGATTCACCCCTCCACTTT
>few|TRBV25-1|NA|TRBJ2-7
CASSPLPGESATYEQYF
TGTGCCAGCAGTCCCCTCCCGGGGGAGTCGGCTACCTACGAGCAGTACTTC
>NA|TRBV27|NA|TRBJ2-7
CASSLFEGIEQYF
TGTGCCAGCAGTTTATTTGAGGGCATCGAGCAGTACTTC
>NA|TRBV10-3|NA|TRBJ2-7
CAISVTGGSYEQYF
TGTGCCATCAGTGTTACAGGCGGCTCGTACGAGCAGTACTTC
>few|TRBV12-5|TRBD2|TRBJ2-3
CASGWTSGTDTQYF
TGTGCTAGTGGTTGGACTAGCGGCACAGATACGCAGTATTTT
>once|TRBV7-9|TRBD1|TRBJ2-6
CASSPGQVASGANVLTF
TGTGCCAGCAGCCCTGGACAGGTAGCCTCTGGGGCCAACGTCCTGACTTTC
>few|TRBV6-6|NA|TRBJ2-4
CASSYTQGAKNIQYF
TGTGCCAGCAGTTACACCCAGGGGGCCAAAAACATTCAGTACTTC